Following are 9 T cell receptor beta chains from one sample sequenced in a study of shared clonotypes between healthy human individuals. Only in-frame clones appear in the TCRdb table, and some are missing; sequencing was by immunoSEQ multiplex PCR. This sample has 450,000 to 500,000 clones, with 81% found just once. Sequenced material: PBMCs. These receptors were obtained from a woman between 40 and 50 years old in good health. Some clones in this sample may be carry-over from other donors' samples.

The rearrangement joins TRBV6-5 to TRBJ2-2; 10 nucleotides agree with TRBD2. V shed 6 bases and J 7 bases; nucleotides not matched to a gene: 8. CDR1 is MNHEY and CDR2 is SVGAGI in the germline V gene. The CDR3 runs 15 residues. CDR3 nucleotide sequence: TGTGCCAGCAGGACAAGCGGGAGGGCCTTCGGGGAGCTGTTTTTT. Translating gives CASRTSGRAFGELFF.

With regard to this clone: This likely reflects a read error, since a far larger clone is one base away. Within the sample, other DNA sequences also encode this same CDR3. This chain uses TRBV30 with TRBJ1-1; a weak D match, TRBD1 (6 bases). V was cut by 5 bases and J by 5 bases, with 15 bases left in between. This CDR3 is 13 amino acids long. CDR1 is GTSNPN and CDR2 is SVGIG in the germline V gene (reference sequence). CDR3 sequence: CAWSRTAGTEAFF. The CDR3, as DNA: TGTGCCTGGTCCAGGACAGCTGGGACTGAAGCTTTCTTT.

This clone was counted a single time. A far bigger clonotype differs at one base, so this is likely a read error. The chain combines TRBV6-1 with TRBJ2-3; TRBD1 aligns across 7 bases. This CDR3 spans 15 amino acids. The V gene's germline CDR1 is MNHNS and CDR2 SASEGT. V lost 3 bases and J lost 6; bases outside the gene matches: 9. The CDR3 spells CASSEETGSVDTQYF. As DNA, the CDR3 is TGTGCCAGCAGTGAGGAGACAGGGAGCGTGGATACGCAGTATTTT.

The genes are TRBV6-1 and TRBJ2-4; unclear D gene. CDR3 length equals 14 residues. V was clipped by 7 bases and J by 5 bases, with 15 bases between them. Germline V CDR1 and CDR2: MNHNS, SASEGT. CDR3 bases: TGTGCCAGCAAAGAGGCGAACTTACAAAACATTCAGTACTTC. This codes for CASKEANLQNIQYF.

The chain joins TRBV2 to TRBJ2-3, with D unresolved. The germline V gene has CDR1 SNHLY and CDR2 FYNNEI. The CDR3 is 12 residues long. Trimming stripped 7 bases from V and 3 bases from J, with 8 bases between. The CDR3 loop reads CASTQSTDTQYF. The CDR3 DNA sequence: TGTGCCAGCACGCAGTCGACAGATACGCAGTATTTT. Variable domain in full (rest from reference TRBV2 and TRBJ2-3): EPEVTQTPSHQVTQMGQEVILRCVPISNHLYFYWYRQILGQKVEFLVSFYNNEISEKSEIFDDQFSVERPDGSNFTLKIRSTKLEDSAMYFCASTQSTDTQYFGPGTRLTVL.

The chain combines TRBV7-2 with TRBJ1-1; unclear D gene. Trimming cost V 3 bases and J 1 base, with 6 bases left between them. This CDR3 has 13 amino acids. Germline V gives CDR1 SGHTA, CDR2 FQGNSA. For the CDR3, the DNA is TGTGCCAGCAGCTTTGCGGAGAACACTGAAGCTTTCTTT. Its protein product is CASSFAENTEAFF.

The V and J genes are TRBV28 and TRBJ1-4; D may be TRBD1 (5 bases). Germline lookup yields CDR1 MDHEN and CDR2 SYDVKM. V was pared by 7 bases and J by 7 bases, with 16 bases between. The CDR3 length is 14 residues. The CDR3 reads CASTLSGGVEKLFF. CDR3 nucleotides: TGTGCCAGCACCCTAAGCGGGGGGGTTGAAAAACTGTTTTTT.

This clone has a count of ten or more. Other nucleotide sequences from this sample produce the same CDR3. The chain recombines TRBV7-2 with TRBJ2-7; 10 positions match TRBD2. Germline CDR1 is SGHTA and CDR2 is FQGNSA. The CDR3 extends over 16 amino acids. The V gene end was trimmed by 6 bases and the J gene end by 2 bases; junction bases not matched to a gene: 10. DNA of the CDR3: TGTGCCAGCAGTTCCCAGCGGCTAGCGGGAGCCTACGAGCAGTACTTC. This sequence encodes CASSSQRLAGAYEQYF.

This clone was seen just once. It differs at one base from a far larger clone, so likely a read error. The chain couples TRBV10-3 to TRBJ2-2; maybe TRBD2 (5 bases). Germline V gives CDR1 ENHRY, CDR2 SYGVKD. The CDR3 sequence is 14 residues long. Between the trimmed V and J ends, which lost 5 bases and 5 bases, there was a span of 12 bases. CDR3 nucleotides: TGTGCCATCAGTTCTAGTGGAGGTACCGGGGAGCTGTTTTTT. Encoded protein: CAISSSGGTGELFF.